A single sample gave rise to the 15 T cell receptor beta chains below, sequenced in a study of OX40 agonist ivuxolimab in advanced cancers. TCRdb's copy holds only in-frame clones and misses some; the assay was immunoSEQ multiplex PCR. The sample records about 33,000 clones, about nine tenths being singletons. The input for sequencing was CD4+ or CD8+ T cells sorted from blood, taken in a trial of the OX40 agonist ivuxolimab. The receptors derive from an adult with an advanced solid tumor such as melanoma, head and neck, liver or kidney cancer.

In this sample, this clone turned up once. V gene TRBV15 combines with J gene TRBJ1-3, with TRBD1 as a possible D gene (5 bases). The V gene's germline CDR1 is LNHNV and CDR2 YYDKDF (reference sequence). The CDR3 is 15 amino acids. The V gene lost 5 bases and the J gene lost 1 base, with 12 bases spanning the gap. In DNA, the CDR3 is TGTGCCACCAGCGACAGAACTGAATCTGGAAACACCATATATTTT. Its translation is CATSDRTESGNTIYF. Combining the CDR3 with reference TRBV15 and TRBJ1-3 gives the whole variable domain DAMVIQNPRYQVTQFGKPVTLSCSQTLNHNVMYWYQQKSSQAPKLLFHYYDKDFNNEADTPDNFQSRRPNTSFCFLDIRSPGLGDTAMYLCATSDRTESGNTIYFGEGSWLTVV.

The gene calls are TRBV30 and TRBJ1-1; 9 nucleotides align to TRBD1. This CDR3 region has 16 residues. Germline V gene lookup returns CDR1 GTSNPN and CDR2 SVGIG (reference sequence). The V and J ends lost 3 bases and 5 bases, in that order; junction bases with no gene match: 13. The CDR3 protein is CAWRHSDRGVGTEAFF. Written as DNA, the CDR3 is TGTGCCTGGAGGCACTCGGACAGGGGAGTTGGGACTGAAGCTTTCTTT. The variable domain in full, with the rest retrieved from reference TRBV30 and TRBJ1-1, is SQTIHQWPATLVQPVGSPLSLECTVEGTSNPNLYWYRQAAGRGLQLLFYSVGIGQISSEVPQNLSASRPQDRQFILSSKKLLLSDSGFYLCAWRHSDRGVGTEAFFGQGTRLTVV.

The genes are TRBV9 and TRBJ2-3; D may be TRBD2 (7 bases). Trimming shortened V by 3 bases and J by 5 bases, and 16 bases separated the two germline ends. This CDR3 is built from 15 residues. The germline V gene has CDR1 SGDLS and CDR2 YYNGEE. The CDR3 sequence is CASSAGRGAGDTQYF. The CDR3, as DNA: TGTGCCAGCAGCGCAGGCCGGGGGGCAGGAGATACGCAGTATTTT.

Remarks on this clone: Compared with germline, one end of the junction differs, possibly owing to a read error. Distinct nucleotide sequences in the sample also encode this CDR3. This chain uses TRBV4-1 with TRBJ1-2; D is unresolved. CDR3 length: 13 residues. Germline CDR1 is MGHRA and CDR2 is YSYEKL. Here the CDR3 reads CASSQEGPYGYTF. In DNA, the CDR3 is TGCGCCAGCAGCCAAGAGGGTCCTTATGGTTACACCTTC.

This rearrangement joins TRBV4-2 to TRBJ2-1; 7 bases are a match to TRBD2. From germline, CDR1 is LGHNA and CDR2 YNFKEQ. With V trimmed by 0 bases and J by 0 bases, 8 bases remained unmatched. The CDR3 covers 18 residues. Here the CDR3 reads CASSQDPLSGTSYNEQFF. The CDR3 DNA reads as TGTGCCAGCAGCCAAGACCCCCTAAGCGGGACCTCCTACAATGAGCAGTTCTTC.

The V call is TRBV5-1, the J call TRBJ2-7; D is undetermined. The ends were cut back, 1 base at V and 1 base at J, with 15 bases in the middle. Germline lookup yields CDR1 SGHRS and CDR2 YFSETQ. This CDR3 has 16 amino acids. The CDR3 is CASSLFGSPGSYEQYF. The CDR3 DNA follows: TGCGCCAGCAGCTTGTTTGGCAGCCCCGGTTCCTACGAGCAGTACTTC.

The V call is TRBV7-9, the J call TRBJ1-2; D unresolved. CDR1 SEHNR and CDR2 FQNEAQ come from the germline V gene (reference sequence). The CDR3 has 12 residues. V lost 0 bases and J lost 8, with 7 bases in between. This CDR3 reads CASSLAGDGYTF. In nucleotides, the CDR3 is TGTGCCAGCAGCTTAGCGGGTGACGGCTACACCTTC.

J is TRBJ1-5 and V is TRBV28; TRBD1 might be the D (5 bases). Germline V lookup: CDR1 MDHEN, CDR2 SYDVKM. Trimming took off 4 bases at V and 2 bases at J, with 9 bases between the two ends. The CDR3 runs 14 residues. The CDR3, as DNA: TGTGCCAGCAGTTGGGGGAAGGGCAATCAGCCCCAGCATTTT. This translates into CASSWGKGNQPQHF.

The rearrangement uses TRBV29-1 and TRBJ2-7; tentatively, D is TRBD1 (6 bases). Germline V gives CDR1 SQVTM, CDR2 ANQGSEA. The ends were cut back, 7 bases at V and 2 bases at J, with 15 bases in the middle. The CDR3 has 13 amino acids. The CDR3 DNA reads TGCAGCGCCCTGGGGGCAGACACCTACGAGCAGTACTTC. Its protein is CSALGADTYEQYF.

In its sample, this clone is medium-sized. V usage is TRBV2 and J usage is TRBJ2-7; D possibly corresponds to TRBD2 (6 bases). Germline CDR1 SNHLY, CDR2 FYNNEI. This CDR3 region has 13 residues. The V and J ends lost 4 bases and 5 bases respectively, with 12 bases between them. In nucleotides, the CDR3 is TGTGCCAGCAGTGGAGGCGGGATGCACGAGCAGTACTTC. Amino acids: CASSGGGMHEQYF.

The chain recombines TRBV4-2 with TRBJ2-5; TRBD2 matches 7 bases. The CDR3 has 15 amino acids. V trimming: 1 base; J trimming: 5 bases; junction bases outside the gene matches: 7. Germline V gene sequence: CDR1 LGHNA, CDR2 YNFKEQ. CDR3 loop: CASSQAVTSSETQYF. As DNA, the CDR3 is TGTGCCAGCAGCCAAGCGGTGACTAGCTCCGAGACCCAGTACTTC.

The rearrangement joins TRBV7-2 to TRBJ2-5; 8 nucleotides line up with TRBD2. The CDR3 spans 16 residues. Germline V gene data show CDR1 as SGHTA and CDR2 as FQGNSA. Trimming removed 5 bases from V and 1 base from J; junction bases left unmatched: 9. The CDR3 loop reads CASSRMGAGAQETQYF. As DNA, the CDR3 is TGTGCCAGCAGCCGGATGGGAGCGGGGGCCCAAGAGACCCAGTACTTC.

There are a few counts of this clone. The V call is TRBV13, the J call TRBJ2-5, with 10 bases fitting TRBD1. After removal of 5 bases from V and 2 bases from J, the junction contained 8 bases not matched to a gene. This CDR3 has 16 residues. Germline lookup yields CDR1 PRHDT and CDR2 FYEKMQ (reference sequence). CDR3 in DNA: TGTGCCAGCAGCGCGGAGCGGGGACAGGGGCAAGAGACCCAGTACTTC. It specifies CASSAERGQGQETQYF.

This clone has just a few counts. The V call is TRBV2, the J call TRBJ2-3; D not certain. V lost 5 bases, J lost 2 bases, and 8 bases lay in between. This CDR3 is built from 13 residues. Germline V gives CDR1 SNHLY, CDR2 FYNNEI. The chain's CDR3 is CASSPLVTDTQYF. The DNA for the CDR3 is TGTGCCAGCAGTCCCTTAGTCACAGATACGCAGTATTTT.

The rearrangement uses TRBV28 and TRBJ2-3; no clear D gene. The V end was cut by 5 bases, the J end by 1 base, with 4 bases between. CDR1 and CDR2 (germline): MDHEN, SYDVKM. The CDR3 has 12 residues. CDR3 in amino acids: CASSPGTDTQYF. In DNA form, the CDR3 reads TGTGCCAGCAGTCCCGGCACAGATACGCAGTATTTT.